Given below is one T cell receptor (beta chain) in context. The record originates from a study of T cell changes during pregnancy in multiple sclerosis. Per the germline V gene, CDR1 is SGHNT and CDR2 is YENEEA. V shed 5 bases, J shed 5 bases, and the junction held 9 bases outside the gene matches. The CDR3 covers 16 residues. Profiling relied on immunoSEQ multiplex PCR, and the TCRdb table lists in-frame clones only, not all of them. The profile shows 30,000 to 45,000 clones, 90% of them singletons. The clonotype originates from a female donor with multiple sclerosis, enrolled in a pregnancy study. The sequencing used CD4+ T cells from peripheral blood mononuclear cells, collected in the third trimester of pregnancy. This chain connects TRBV11-3 to TRBJ2-2; 9 positions match TRBD1. Here the CDR3 reads CASSPTQGAHTGELFF. As DNA, the CDR3 is TGTGCCAGCAGCCCGACACAGGGGGCGCATACCGGGGAGCTGTTTTTT.